These T cell receptor beta chains were read from a single sample in a study of CD8 T cells in ankylosing spondylitis. TCRdb re-analysed the 5' RACE reads in MiXCR, keeping a single row per CDR3 protein. There are 700,000 or so distinct CDR3 sequences in the sample; around 19% occur only once, and under 20% lies in the top ten. The source material was blood, either unsorted or a sorted T cell fraction (not recorded which). Receptors originate from a male donor with ankylosing spondylitis. The CDR3 runs from the conserved cysteine through the conserved F or W. D genes are given only for firm matches. The size of a clone is reported for some rows only, either as once, few or many, or as a class for expanded clones.

j_gene,v_gene,abundance,d_gene,CDR3aa,CDR3nt
TRBJ1-2,TRBV7-2,-,TRBD1,CASSFVPGDRTF,TGTGCCAGCAGCTTCGTCCCTGGGGACAGGACCTTC
TRBJ2-3,TRBV5-1,-,TRBD1,CASSLVAGGQGADTQYF,TGCGCCAGCAGCTTGGTAGCAGGAGGACAGGGCGCAGATACGCAGTATTTT
TRBJ2-2,TRBV5-1,few,-,CASRDKINTGELFF,TGCGCCAGCAGAGACAAGATAAACACCGGGGAGCTGTTTTTT
TRBJ2-3,TRBV4-1,few,TRBD2,CASSQASSGSGDTQYF,TGCGCCAGCAGCCAAGCCAGTAGCGGGAGTGGCGATACGCAGTATTTT
TRBJ2-7,TRBV5-1,-,TRBD2,CASSIGTSDTYEQYF,TGCGCCAGCAGCATCGGGACTAGCGATACCTACGAGCAGTACTTC
TRBJ2-7,TRBV28,-,TRBD2,CASSLGASGKFYEQYF,TGTGCCAGCAGCCTCGGGGCTAGCGGGAAGTTCTACGAGCAGTACTTC
TRBJ2-4,TRBV20-1,-,TRBD2,CSATQRGGDKNIQYF,TGCAGTGCAACCCAGCGGGGGGGTGACAAAAACATTCAGTACTTC
TRBJ2-1,TRBV4-3,-,-,CASSKSRGNEQFF,TGCGCCAGCAGCAAGAGTCGGGGAAATGAGCAGTTCTTC
TRBJ2-1,TRBV12-3/TRBV12-4,many,-,CASSFGFSSYNEQFF,TGTGCCAGCAGTTTCGGATTTAGCTCCTACAATGAGCAGTTCTTC
TRBJ1-4,TRBV2,-,-,CASSEAVRGEKLFF,TGTGCCAGCAGTGAAGCGGTACGGGGTGAAAAACTGTTTTTT
TRBJ2-7,TRBV6-5,few,-,CASSYSPTVGGYEQYF,TGTGCCAGCAGTTACTCGCCCACGGTCGGCGGTTACGAGCAGTACTTC
TRBJ1-1,TRBV20-1,-,-,CSAPGRAEAFF,TGCAGTGCTCCAGGTAGAGCTGAAGCTTTCTTT
TRBJ2-7,TRBV20-1,-,TRBD1,CSASPARQGVLGYEQYF,TGCAGTGCTAGTCCCGCGAGACAGGGGGTATTAGGCTACGAGCAGTACTTC
TRBJ2-7,TRBV7-9,-,TRBD1,CASSSFGTGDLYEQYF,TGTGCCAGCAGCTCCTTCGGGACAGGGGACCTCTACGAGCAGTACTTC
TRBJ2-1,TRBV11-2,-,-,CASSSGGGGAHNEQFF,TGTGCCAGCAGCTCTGGCGGTGGGGGGGCACACAATGAGCAGTTCTTC
TRBJ1-5,TRBV27,few,TRBD1,CASSSGTGLYSNQPQHF,TGTGCCAGCAGTTCCGGGACAGGGCTTTATAGCAATCAGCCCCAGCATTTT
TRBJ2-6,TRBV18,-,TRBD2,CASSPQGLAGALSGANVLTF,TGTGCCAGCTCACCCCAAGGACTAGCGGGAGCCTTATCTGGGGCCAACGTCCTGACTTTC
TRBJ2-7,TRBV29-1,-,-,CSVFFPGTPYEQYF,TGCAGCGTTTTTTTTCCCGGGACCCCCTACGAGCAGTACTTC
TRBJ1-2,TRBV28,few,TRBD1,CASSLTRDSYGYTF,TGTGCCAGCAGCCTCACCCGGGACAGCTATGGCTACACCTTC
TRBJ2-6,TRBV15,few,-,CATSSWAEAGANVLTF,TGTGCCACCAGCAGCTGGGCGGAGGCTGGGGCCAACGTCCTGACTTTC
TRBJ2-7,TRBV6-5,once,TRBD1,CASSYKKTGSSTYEQYF,TGTGCCAGCAGTTACAAGAAGACAGGGAGCTCCACCTACGAGCAGTACTTC
TRBJ2-3,TRBV4-3,-,TRBD1,CASSHGGGQGAPQYF,TGCGCCAGCAGCCACGGAGGAGGACAGGGGGCTCCGCAGTATTTT
TRBJ2-6,TRBV5-1,-,TRBD1,CASSDRETSLSGANVLTF,TGCGCCAGCAGCGACAGGGAAACCTCTCTCTCTGGGGCCAACGTCCTGACTTTC
TRBJ2-1,TRBV5-1,many,-,CASSLNGNYNEQFF,TGCGCCAGCAGCTTGAACGGGAACTACAATGAGCAGTTCTTC